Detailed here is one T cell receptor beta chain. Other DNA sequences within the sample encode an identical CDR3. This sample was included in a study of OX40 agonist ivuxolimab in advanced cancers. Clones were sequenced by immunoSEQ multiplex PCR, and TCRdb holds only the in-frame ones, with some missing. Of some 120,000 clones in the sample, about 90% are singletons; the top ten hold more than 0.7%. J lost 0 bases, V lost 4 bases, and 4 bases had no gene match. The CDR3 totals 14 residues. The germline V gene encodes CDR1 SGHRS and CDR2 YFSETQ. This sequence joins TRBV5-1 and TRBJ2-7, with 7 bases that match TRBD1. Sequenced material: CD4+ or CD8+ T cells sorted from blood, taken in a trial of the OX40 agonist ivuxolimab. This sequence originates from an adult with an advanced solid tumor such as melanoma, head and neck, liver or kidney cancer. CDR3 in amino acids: CASSLGQNSYEQYF. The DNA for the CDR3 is TGCGCCAGCAGCCTGGGACAGAACTCCTACGAGCAGTACTTC.